The sequence of this TCR beta chain was determined in a study of blood T cell repertoires in COVID-19. The CDR3 length is 13 residues. Deletions cut 6 bases from V and 0 bases from J, with 9 bases between. Germline CDR1 is MNHEY and CDR2 is SVGAGI. Assay used: immunoSEQ multiplex PCR; TCRdb lists only in-frame clones, some missing. The sample has about 170,000 clones, around 82% seen once; the top ten hold about 10%. This chain connects TRBV6-5 to TRBJ2-7, with D possibly being TRBD2 (5 bases). This clonotype was sampled from a woman of 80 years or more with active or convalescent COVID-19. The specimen was peripheral blood. This chain's CDR3 is CASSHRGSYEQYF. CDR3 nucleotides: TGTGCCAGCAGCCACCGGGGCTCCTACGAGCAGTACTTC.